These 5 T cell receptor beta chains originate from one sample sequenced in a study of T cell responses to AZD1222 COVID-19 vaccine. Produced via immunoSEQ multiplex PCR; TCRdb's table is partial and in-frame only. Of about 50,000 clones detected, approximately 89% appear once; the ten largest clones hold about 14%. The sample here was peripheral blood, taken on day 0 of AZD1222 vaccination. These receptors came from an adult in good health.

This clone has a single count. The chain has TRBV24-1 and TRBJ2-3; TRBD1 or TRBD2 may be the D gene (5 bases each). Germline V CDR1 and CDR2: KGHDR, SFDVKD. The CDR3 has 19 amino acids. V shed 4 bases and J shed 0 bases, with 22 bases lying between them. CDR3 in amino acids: CATSEGTLRGASSTDTQYF. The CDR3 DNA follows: TGTGCCACCAGTGAGGGGACGCTTCGGGGAGCCTCTAGCACAGATACGCAGTATTTT.

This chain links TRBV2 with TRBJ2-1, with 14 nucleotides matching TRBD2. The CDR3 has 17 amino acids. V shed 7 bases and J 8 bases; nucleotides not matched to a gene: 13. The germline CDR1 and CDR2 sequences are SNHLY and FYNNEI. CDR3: CASIMGGLAGDGDEQFF. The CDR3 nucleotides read TGTGCCAGCATCATGGGGGGACTAGCGGGAGACGGCGATGAGCAGTTCTTC.

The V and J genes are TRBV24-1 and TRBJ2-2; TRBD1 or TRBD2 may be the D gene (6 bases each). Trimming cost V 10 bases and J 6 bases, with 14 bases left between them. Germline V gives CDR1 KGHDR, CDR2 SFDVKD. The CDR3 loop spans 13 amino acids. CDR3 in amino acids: CATSLRGAGELFF. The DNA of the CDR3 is TGTGCCACAAGCTTGAGGGGGGCCGGGGAGCTGTTTTTT.

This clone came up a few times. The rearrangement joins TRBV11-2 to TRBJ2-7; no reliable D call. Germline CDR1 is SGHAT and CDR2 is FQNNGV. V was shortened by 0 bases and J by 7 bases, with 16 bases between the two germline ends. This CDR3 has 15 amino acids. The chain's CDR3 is CASSLDGLELGEQYF. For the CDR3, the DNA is TGTGCCAGCAGCTTAGACGGTCTAGAGTTGGGAGAGCAGTACTTC.

The CDR3 sequence is CSVGSGLAGSLYEQYF. The CDR3 DNA sequence: TGCAGCGTTGGTTCGGGGCTAGCGGGTTCCCTTTACGAGCAGTACTTC. This chain uses TRBV29-1 with TRBJ2-7; 8 bases map to TRBD2. V lost 4 bases, J lost 4 bases, and 15 bases stayed unmatched. The CDR3 has 16 amino acids. Germline assignment: CDR1 SQVTM and CDR2 ANQGSEA.